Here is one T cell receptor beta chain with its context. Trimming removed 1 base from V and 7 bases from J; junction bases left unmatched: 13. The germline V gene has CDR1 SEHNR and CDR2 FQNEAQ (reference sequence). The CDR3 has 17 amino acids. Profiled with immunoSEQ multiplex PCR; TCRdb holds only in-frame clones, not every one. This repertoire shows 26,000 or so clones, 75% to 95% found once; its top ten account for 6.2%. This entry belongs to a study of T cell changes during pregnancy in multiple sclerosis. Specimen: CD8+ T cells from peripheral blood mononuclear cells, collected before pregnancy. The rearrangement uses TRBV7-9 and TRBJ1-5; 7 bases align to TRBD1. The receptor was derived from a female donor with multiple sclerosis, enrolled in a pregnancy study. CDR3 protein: CASSLGGTTGINQPQHF. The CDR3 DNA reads TGTGCCAGCAGCTTAGGTGGAACGACAGGGATTAACCAGCCCCAGCATTTT.